The sequence of this TCR beta chain was determined in a study of control samples from healthy donors and cancer patients. Trimming removed 2 bases from V and 4 bases from J, with 8 bases in between. The CDR3 runs 13 residues. TCRdb's copy holds only in-frame clones and misses some; the assay was immunoSEQ multiplex PCR. The sample lists some 67,000 clones, about 87% occurring once. Input material: PBMCs. The origin of this receptor is a woman in her 50s with head and neck cancer. The rearrangement links TRBV12-3 or TRBV12-4 to TRBJ1-2; no clear D gene. CDR3 amino acids: CASSLKRPYGYTF. The CDR3, as DNA: TGTGCCAGCAGTTTAAAACGACCCTATGGCTACACCTTC.